This T cell receptor (beta chain) was obtained from a study of blood T cells in healthy people across ages. General study results and limits: In long-lived donors, naive CD4+ cell counts and diversity exceeded those of aged donors.

Germline CDR1 is SGHRS and CDR2 is YFSETQ. J gave up 2 bases and V 4 bases, and 9 bases lay outside the gene matches. The CDR3 has 16 residues. This clonotype was observed many times. Its antigen is not known. Samples each had at least 5 micrograms of total RNA extracted. Alongside a J-beta primer mix, a sample-barcoded 5' primer served in a second PCR lasting roughly 6 to 11 cycles. TCRdb processed the 5' RACE reads anew with MiXCR; each CDR3 protein has one entry. The data show 590,000 or so distinct CDR3 sequences, with approximately 30% seen just once and approximately 14% held by the top ten. Sequences were obtained from blood. This TCR came from a woman of 80 years or more in good health. This chain uses TRBV5-1 with TRBJ2-3; TRBD2 matches at 8 bases. The CDR3 DNA reads TGCGCCAGCAGCCGGGACGGCGGGGGGCTCACAGATACGCAGTATTTT. Encoded protein: CASSRDGGGLTDTQYF.